This is a list of T cell receptor beta chains from one sample in a study of PD-L1 blockade in urothelial cancer. Sequenced by immunoSEQ multiplex PCR; TCRdb stores in-frame clones only, minus some. The sample holds tens of thousands of clones; around 82% are singletons and the top ten take 6.8%. This specimen consisted of PBMCs, obtained around atezolizumab (anti-PD-L1) treatment. Receptors originate from a man aged 55 to 70 with urothelial cancer. CDR3s include the opening cysteine and the closing phenylalanine or tryptophan. Fields, in order: clone size, J gene, D gene, V gene, CDR3 protein, CDR3 DNA. The D gene is left open where the match is weak. For some rows the clone size is stated as once, few or many, or as a class when expanded; others skip it.

clone_size: .
j_call: TRBJ1-6
d_call: TRBD1
v_call: TRBV10-2
cdr3_aa: CASSEDGTGGPPLHF
cdr3_nt: TGCGCCAGCAGTGAGGACGGGACAGGAGGTCCACCCCTCCACTTT

clone_size: .
j_call: TRBJ2-7
d_call: .
v_call: TRBV5-5
cdr3_aa: CASSSSFYEQYF
cdr3_nt: TGTGCCAGCAGCTCTAGTTTCTACGAGCAGTACTTC

clone_size: .
j_call: TRBJ2-5
d_call: .
v_call: TRBV7-2
cdr3_aa: CASSLGQGSETQYF
cdr3_nt: TGTGCCAGCAGCTTAGGGCAGGGTAGCGAGACCCAGTACTTC

clone_size: .
j_call: TRBJ1-4
d_call: .
v_call: TRBV11-3
cdr3_aa: CASSTTDRNEKLFF
cdr3_nt: TGTGCCAGCAGCACAACAGATCGCAATGAAAAACTGTTTTTT

clone_size: few
j_call: TRBJ1-6
d_call: .
v_call: TRBV7-2
cdr3_aa: CASSLYSNSPLHF
cdr3_nt: TGTGCCAGCAGCTTATATTCGAATTCACCCCTCCACTTT

clone_size: .
j_call: TRBJ1-4
d_call: TRBD1
v_call: TRBV15
cdr3_aa: CATSIGTAANEKLFF
cdr3_nt: TGTGCCACCAGCATCGGGACAGCCGCTAATGAAAAACTGTTTTTT

clone_size: .
j_call: TRBJ1-1
d_call: TRBD1
v_call: TRBV9
cdr3_aa: CASSPRQGANVEAFF
cdr3_nt: TGTGCCAGCAGCCCCCGACAGGGGGCAAATGTTGAAGCTTTCTTT

clone_size: .
j_call: TRBJ1-3
d_call: .
v_call: TRBV7-9
cdr3_aa: CASSLVEGNTIYF
cdr3_nt: TGTGCCAGCAGCTTAGTTGAGGGAAACACCATATATTTT

clone_size: .
j_call: TRBJ2-3
d_call: TRBD2
v_call: TRBV2
cdr3_aa: CASRVAGGGADTQYF
cdr3_nt: TGTGCCAGCCGCGTGGCCGGGGGAGGGGCAGATACGCAGTATTTT

clone_size: .
j_call: TRBJ2-5
d_call: TRBD2
v_call: TRBV5-6
cdr3_aa: CASRLTLAGGQETQYF
cdr3_nt: TGTGCCAGCAGGCTAACCCTAGCGGGGGGGCAAGAGACCCAGTACTTC

clone_size: .
j_call: TRBJ1-5
d_call: TRBD1
v_call: TRBV10-1
cdr3_aa: CASVTGGNNQPQHF
cdr3_nt: TGCGCCAGCGTCACAGGGGGGAACAATCAGCCCCAGCATTTT

clone_size: .
j_call: TRBJ1-5
d_call: TRBD1
v_call: TRBV2
cdr3_aa: CASSVGTGDQPQHF
cdr3_nt: TGTGCCAGCAGTGTGGGGACAGGGGATCAGCCCCAGCATTTT

clone_size: .
j_call: TRBJ2-5
d_call: .
v_call: TRBV19
cdr3_aa: CASSPWDTETQYF
cdr3_nt: TGTGCCAGTAGTCCCTGGGACACAGAGACCCAGTACTTC

clone_size: once
j_call: TRBJ2-7
d_call: .
v_call: TRBV20-1
cdr3_aa: CSASENYEQYF
cdr3_nt: TGCAGTGCTAGTGAGAACTACGAGCAGTACTTC

clone_size: .
j_call: TRBJ2-3
d_call: .
v_call: TRBV5-8
cdr3_aa: CASSLGGEDTQYF
cdr3_nt: TGTGCCAGCAGCTTGGGGGGGGAAGATACGCAGTATTTT

clone_size: .
j_call: TRBJ2-7
d_call: .
v_call: TRBV28
cdr3_aa: CASSLASYEQYF
cdr3_nt: TGTGCCAGCAGTTTGGCCTCCTACGAGCAGTACTTC

clone_size: .
j_call: TRBJ2-7
d_call: TRBD1
v_call: TRBV5-1
cdr3_aa: CASSLEAGGIDEQYF
cdr3_nt: TGCGCCAGCAGCTTGGAAGCAGGGGGCATCGACGAGCAGTACTTC

clone_size: .
j_call: TRBJ1-2
d_call: TRBD1
v_call: TRBV7-8
cdr3_aa: CASSLRGQGLSYGYTF
cdr3_nt: TGTGCCAGCAGCTTAAGGGGACAGGGCCTCTCCTATGGCTACACCTTC

clone_size: once
j_call: TRBJ2-1
d_call: TRBD2
v_call: TRBV7-9
cdr3_aa: CASRGSGVYNEQFF
cdr3_nt: TGTGCCAGCAGAGGTAGCGGGGTCTACAATGAGCAGTTCTTC

clone_size: .
j_call: TRBJ1-2
d_call: .
v_call: TRBV5-1
cdr3_aa: CASSFGENYGYTF
cdr3_nt: TGCGCCAGCAGCTTTGGGGAGAACTATGGCTACACCTTC

clone_size: .
j_call: TRBJ2-1
d_call: .
v_call: TRBV19
cdr3_aa: CASFSALSGNEQFF
cdr3_nt: TGTGCCAGTTTTAGTGCCTTGAGCGGCAATGAGCAGTTCTTC

clone_size: .
j_call: TRBJ2-5
d_call: TRBD2
v_call: TRBV11-3
cdr3_aa: CASSPTSGGSETQYF
cdr3_nt: TGTGCCAGCAGTCCGACTAGCGGGGGTTCTGAGACCCAGTACTTC

clone_size: .
j_call: TRBJ2-1
d_call: .
v_call: TRBV5-1
cdr3_aa: CASSLSGTYNEQFF
cdr3_nt: TGCGCCAGCAGCTTATCAGGGACCTACAATGAGCAGTTCTTC

clone_size: .
j_call: TRBJ1-1
d_call: TRBD1
v_call: TRBV2
cdr3_aa: CASSEQGAGEAFF
cdr3_nt: TGTGCCAGCAGTGAGCAGGGGGCGGGTGAAGCTTTCTTT

clone_size: .
j_call: TRBJ1-5
d_call: .
v_call: TRBV5-6
cdr3_aa: CASSLDVGGPQHF
cdr3_nt: TGTGCCAGCAGCTTGGACGTCGGGGGGCCCCAGCATTTT

clone_size: .
j_call: TRBJ2-5
d_call: TRBD2
v_call: TRBV19
cdr3_aa: CASSMSGVKAQYF
cdr3_nt: TGTGCCAGTTCGATGAGCGGGGTTAAGGCCCAGTACTTC

clone_size: .
j_call: TRBJ2-2
d_call: .
v_call: TRBV11-3
cdr3_aa: CASSLGPGELFF
cdr3_nt: TGTGCCAGCAGCTTGGGCCCCGGGGAGCTGTTTTTT

clone_size: .
j_call: TRBJ2-7
d_call: TRBD1
v_call: TRBV18
cdr3_aa: CASSSGQFYEQYF
cdr3_nt: TGTGCCAGCTCATCGGGACAGTTCTACGAGCAGTACTTC

clone_size: .
j_call: TRBJ2-7
d_call: TRBD1
v_call: TRBV27
cdr3_aa: CASFSGTGSYYEQYF
cdr3_nt: TGTGCCAGCTTTTCCGGGACAGGGAGTTACTACGAGCAGTACTTC

clone_size: .
j_call: TRBJ2-5
d_call: TRBD2
v_call: TRBV6-1
cdr3_aa: CASSEAAGGPKTQYF
cdr3_nt: TGTGCCAGCAGTGAAGCAGCGGGGGGGCCCAAGACCCAGTACTTC

clone_size: .
j_call: TRBJ2-3
d_call: TRBD2
v_call: TRBV7-6
cdr3_aa: CASSLSGGTTDTQYF
cdr3_nt: TGTGCCAGCAGCTTATCGGGGGGGACCACAGATACGCAGTATTTT

clone_size: few
j_call: TRBJ1-1
d_call: .
v_call: TRBV5-8
cdr3_aa: CASAVQVLGNTEAFF
cdr3_nt: TGTGCCAGCGCCGTCCAGGTGTTGGGGAACACTGAAGCTTTCTTT

clone_size: once
j_call: TRBJ2-3
d_call: TRBD2
v_call: TRBV10-3
cdr3_aa: CAISEPARAGGKASTDTQYF
cdr3_nt: TGTGCCATCAGTGAGCCCGCTAGGGCGGGGGGAAAAGCTAGCACAGATACGCAGTATTTT

clone_size: .
j_call: TRBJ2-1
d_call: TRBD1
v_call: TRBV14
cdr3_aa: CASSQDLRTGVGNEQFF
cdr3_nt: TGTGCCAGCAGCCAAGATCTCAGGACAGGGGTAGGCAATGAGCAGTTCTTC

clone_size: .
j_call: TRBJ1-6
d_call: .
v_call: TRBV28
cdr3_aa: CASSPEDTNYNSPLHF
cdr3_nt: TGTGCCAGCAGTCCTGAGGACACCAACTATAATTCACCCCTCCACTTT

clone_size: .
j_call: TRBJ2-7
d_call: TRBD1
v_call: TRBV4-1
cdr3_aa: CASSRQDRDYEQYF
cdr3_nt: TGCGCCAGCAGCCGCCAGGACAGGGACTACGAGCAGTACTTC

clone_size: .
j_call: TRBJ1-6
d_call: TRBD1
v_call: TRBV25-1
cdr3_aa: CASRPPTGENSPLHF
cdr3_nt: TGTGCCAGCAGGCCCCCGACAGGGGAAAATTCACCCCTCCACTTT

clone_size: .
j_call: TRBJ1-3
d_call: .
v_call: TRBV11-2
cdr3_aa: CASSQQAAGTIYF
cdr3_nt: TGTGCCAGCAGCCAACAGGCGGCCGGCACCATATATTTT

clone_size: once
j_call: TRBJ2-1
d_call: TRBD1
v_call: TRBV30
cdr3_aa: CAWVQTGGFQEQFF
cdr3_nt: TGTGCCTGGGTGCAGACAGGGGGCTTTCAGGAGCAGTTCTTC

clone_size: .
j_call: TRBJ2-4
d_call: TRBD1
v_call: TRBV2
cdr3_aa: CASSGQGASNIQYF
cdr3_nt: TGTGCCAGCAGTGGCCAGGGGGCTAGTAACATTCAGTACTTC

clone_size: once
j_call: TRBJ2-7
d_call: TRBD1
v_call: TRBV10-3
cdr3_aa: CAISAGQTYEQYF
cdr3_nt: TGTGCCATCAGTGCGGGACAGACCTACGAGCAGTACTTC

clone_size: .
j_call: TRBJ2-2
d_call: .
v_call: TRBV6-5
cdr3_aa: CASSYDRTTGELFF
cdr3_nt: TGTGCCAGCAGTTACGACAGAACCACCGGGGAGCTGTTTTTT

clone_size: .
j_call: TRBJ1-2
d_call: TRBD1
v_call: TRBV7-2
cdr3_aa: CASSKDRGTIQTYGYTF
cdr3_nt: TGTGCCAGCAGCAAAGACAGGGGGACTATTCAAACCTATGGCTACACCTTC

clone_size: .
j_call: TRBJ2-7
d_call: TRBD1
v_call: TRBV4-1
cdr3_aa: CASSQRGQGAYEQYF
cdr3_nt: TGCGCCAGCAGCCAAAGGGGACAGGGGGCCTACGAGCAGTACTTC

clone_size: .
j_call: TRBJ2-2
d_call: .
v_call: TRBV6-1
cdr3_aa: CAVGAGDIYGELFF
cdr3_nt: TGTGCTGTCGGGGCAGGGGATATTTACGGGGAGCTGTTTTTT

clone_size: .
j_call: TRBJ2-5
d_call: .
v_call: TRBV2
cdr3_aa: CASSEARLQETQYF
cdr3_nt: TGTGCCAGCAGTGAGGCCAGATTACAAGAGACCCAGTACTTC

clone_size: .
j_call: TRBJ1-5
d_call: TRBD1
v_call: TRBV18
cdr3_aa: CASSPSTGEGNQPQHF
cdr3_nt: TGTGCCAGCTCACCGTCGACAGGGGAGGGCAATCAGCCCCAGCATTTT

clone_size: few
j_call: TRBJ1-1
d_call: .
v_call: TRBV5-6
cdr3_aa: CASSFGGNTEAFF
cdr3_nt: TGTGCCAGCAGCTTCGGAGGGAACACTGAAGCTTTCTTT

clone_size: .
j_call: TRBJ2-1
d_call: .
v_call: TRBV5-1
cdr3_aa: CASYPPGVRPLEQFF
cdr3_nt: TGCGCCAGCTACCCCCCGGGGGTCCGGCCGCTCGAGCAGTTCTTC

clone_size: once
j_call: TRBJ2-5
d_call: TRBD2
v_call: TRBV25-1
cdr3_aa: CASSDLRSGAGIKTQYF
cdr3_nt: TGTGCCAGCAGCGACCTAAGGAGCGGGGCCGGAATTAAGACCCAGTACTTC

clone_size: .
j_call: TRBJ1-5
d_call: .
v_call: TRBV5-4
cdr3_aa: CASSFAGDGQPQHF
cdr3_nt: TGTGCCAGCAGCTTCGCGGGGGACGGTCAGCCCCAGCATTTT

clone_size: .
j_call: TRBJ1-5
d_call: TRBD1
v_call: TRBV5-6
cdr3_aa: CASSADRGRSNQPQHF
cdr3_nt: TGTGCCAGCAGCGCGGACAGGGGGCGTAGCAATCAGCCCCAGCATTTT

clone_size: once
j_call: TRBJ1-2
d_call: TRBD1
v_call: TRBV7-2
cdr3_aa: CASSRRQGAGYTF
cdr3_nt: TGTGCCAGCAGCCGGCGACAGGGGGCCGGCTACACCTTC

clone_size: once
j_call: TRBJ1-5
d_call: TRBD1
v_call: TRBV6-6
cdr3_aa: CASILQGAGGDQPQHF
cdr3_nt: TGTGCCAGCATCCTACAGGGGGCGGGTGGTGATCAGCCCCAGCATTTT

clone_size: .
j_call: TRBJ2-3
d_call: TRBD2
v_call: TRBV11-3
cdr3_aa: CASSPGRRGGTDTQYF
cdr3_nt: TGTGCCAGCAGCCCTGGGCGGCGGGGGGGCACAGATACGCAGTATTTT

clone_size: .
j_call: TRBJ2-7
d_call: .
v_call: TRBV27
cdr3_aa: CASSHDVAAVTYEQYF
cdr3_nt: TGTGCCAGCAGCCACGATGTAGCAGCAGTCACCTACGAGCAGTACTTC

clone_size: .
j_call: TRBJ1-5
d_call: .
v_call: TRBV6-6
cdr3_aa: CASSYLQGNQPQHF
cdr3_nt: TGTGCCAGCAGTTACTTGCAGGGCAATCAGCCCCAGCATTTT